A selection of T cell receptor beta chains follows, all from one sample in a study of beta chain features in type 1 diabetes. Generated by immunoSEQ multiplex PCR, the TCRdb table keeps only in-frame clones and is missing some. Of under 800,000 clones listed, roughly 16% are singletons. Source material: naive CD4+ T cells from blood. The receptors come from a man in his late teens or twenties in good health. The CDR3 runs from the conserved cysteine through the conserved F or W. The D gene is left open where the match is weak. Size values are once, few and many counts, or a class for expanded clones, and some rows have none.

>.|TRBV7-3|.|13|TRBJ2-5
TGTGCCAGCAGCTTAAGCCATCAAGAGACCCAGTACTTC
CASSLSHQETQYF
>few|TRBV28|.|11|TRBJ2-7
TGTGCCAGCAGTTTATTGGGGGCCGCGTACTTC
CASSLLGAAYF
>.|TRBV19|.|17|TRBJ1-6
TGTGCCAGTAGTAATCCGGGACGCACCGGCTATAATTCACCCCTCCACTTT
CASSNPGRTGYNSPLHF
>.|TRBV4-3|.|14|TRBJ2-1
TGCGCCAGCAGCCAAGGCCCGAAGGGGGATGAGCAGTTCTTC
CASSQGPKGDEQFF
>few|TRBV7-2|.|13|TRBJ1-5
TGTGCCAGCAGCTTAGGCGCGAATCAGCCCCAGCATTTT
CASSLGANQPQHF
>few|TRBV10-3|.|13|TRBJ1-6
TGTGCCACCCTAACTGTGGAGGGTTCACCCCTCCACTTT
CATLTVEGSPLHF
>few|TRBV7-2|.|16|TRBJ1-2
TGTGCCAGCAGCTTAGTTATTATCCGGAGGACCTATGGCTACACCTTC
CASSLVIIRRTYGYTF
>few|TRBV7-2|TRBD2|14|TRBJ2-3
TGTGCCAGCAGCAGGGAGGGATTCACAGATACGCAGTATTTT
CASSREGFTDTQYF
>few|TRBV7-9|TRBD1|16|TRBJ2-5
TGTGCCAGCAGCCCGGGACAGGCGATGTACCAAGAGACCCAGTACTTC
CASSPGQAMYQETQYF
>.|TRBV7-2|.|15|TRBJ2-7
TGTGCCAGCAGCGGAACCGGGACGGGGTTCTACGAGCAGTACTTC
CASSGTGTGFYEQYF
>few|TRBV9|TRBD1|13|TRBJ2-7
TGTGCCAGCAGCGCCGACAGGGGGCACGAGCAGTACTTC
CASSADRGHEQYF
>.|TRBV6-1|.|14|TRBJ2-2
TGTGCCAGCAGTGAACGTCCTCATCTCGGGGAGCTGTTTTTT
CASSERPHLGELFF
>few|TRBV9|.|14|TRBJ2-2
TGTGCCAGCAGCGTAGGGTTCGGCACCGGGGAGCTGTTTTTT
CASSVGFGTGELFF
>.|TRBV4-1|.|17|TRBJ2-7
TGCGCCAGCAGCCAAGCCGCTCTAGGGACCAGATCCTACGAGCAGTACTTC
CASSQAALGTRSYEQYF
>few|TRBV10-3|TRBD1|17|TRBJ2-3
TGTGCCATCAGTGGGAAGGGGGCGCTTTCCACCACAGATACGCAGTATTTT
CAISGKGALSTTDTQYF
>few|TRBV13|TRBD2|16|TRBJ2-1
TGTGCCAGCAGCCCGAGGGTACTAGCGGGAGTCTATGAGCAGTTCTTC
CASSPRVLAGVYEQFF
>.|TRBV27|TRBD1|15|TRBJ1-6
TGTGCCAGCAGCGGGACAGGGTGGCCTGAATCACCCCTCCACTTT
CASSGTGWPESPLHF
>few|TRBV2|.|18|TRBJ2-2
TGTGCCAGCAGTCCCCTTAGTTGGGAGACCGCGAACACCGGGGAGCTGTTTTTT
CASSPLSWETANTGELFF
>.|TRBV7-2|.|13|TRBJ1-1
TGTGCCAGCAGCTTGAGACCTAACACTGAAGCTTTCTTT
CASSLRPNTEAFF
>few|TRBV11-2|TRBD2|19|TRBJ2-1
TGTGCCAGCAGCTTAGATCATTATGGGGGACTAGCGGGAGGGAATGAGCAGTTCTTC
CASSLDHYGGLAGGNEQFF
>few|TRBV7-2|TRBD1|16|TRBJ2-7
TGTGCCAGCAGTTATGGTTCAGGGACAGGAGCCTACGAGCAGTACTTC
CASSYGSGTGAYEQYF
>few|TRBV6-5|TRBD1|15|TRBJ2-7
TGTGCCAGCAGTTACCGGGACAGGGGTGCCTACGAGCAGTACTTC
CASSYRDRGAYEQYF
>few|TRBV6-1|.|11|TRBJ2-7
TGTGCCACCCTCTTACCCTACGAGCAGTACTTC
CATLLPYEQYF
>few|TRBV19|TRBD1|13|TRBJ1-1
TGTGCCAGTAGCTGGGACAGGGGCACTGAAGCTTTCTTT
CASSWDRGTEAFF
>.|TRBV6-5|.|13|TRBJ2-3
TGTGCCTTTAATGGTGTCGGCACAGATACGCAGTATTTT
CAFNGVGTDTQYF
>.|TRBV11-2|.|14|TRBJ1-2
TGTGCCAGCAGCTTAGATCGGGGAAACTATGGCTACACCTTC
CASSLDRGNYGYTF
>few|TRBV20-1|.|11|TRBJ1-2
TGCAGTGCTAGAGAGGTGGGAGGCTACACCTTC
CSAREVGGYTF
>few|TRBV6-1|.|14|TRBJ1-6
TGTGCCAGCAGTGACCTCGGAGGGGATTCACCCCTCCACTTT
CASSDLGGDSPLHF
>.|TRBV9|.|14|TRBJ1-2
TGTGCCAGCAGCGTAGGGGGCAAGAGCTATGGCTACACCTTC
CASSVGGKSYGYTF
>.|TRBV9|.|14|TRBJ2-2
TGTGCCAGCACAGTCGGGGGTAACGCCGGGGAGCTGTTTTTT
CASTVGGNAGELFF
>few|TRBV5-4|TRBD1|16|TRBJ1-4
TGTGCCAGCAGCTCGGGCCTGGACAGGAAGAATGAAAAACTGTTTTTT
CASSSGLDRKNEKLFF
>few|TRBV18|.|17|TRBJ2-7
TGTGCCAGCTCACCATTAAGGGGGGGCCTCCTGAATTACGAGCAGTACTTC
CASSPLRGGLLNYEQYF
>few|TRBV30|TRBD1|12|TRBJ2-3
TGTGCCGGGACAGGGGGGACAGATACGCAGTATTTT
CAGTGGTDTQYF
>few|TRBV6-1|.|14|TRBJ2-1
TGTGCCAGCAGTGTCAACAGGGACAACAATGAGCAGTTCTTC
CASSVNRDNNEQFF
>few|TRBV27|.|15|TRBJ1-4
TGTGCCAGCAGTTTAAGGGCTGCAACTAATGAAAAACTGTTTTTT
CASSLRAATNEKLFF
>few|TRBV30|.|15|TRBJ1-1
TGTGCCTGGAGTGTCCGGGACCGCTGGAACACTGAAGCTTTCTTT
CAWSVRDRWNTEAFF
>few|TRBV7-9|.|13|TRBJ1-2
TGTGCCAGCATCGGTGGCGCGGGGCTCGGCTACACCTTC
CASIGGAGLGYTF
>.|TRBV6-1|.|15|TRBJ2-3
TGTGCCAGCAGTGAAGTCAGGGGAAACACAGATACGCAGTATTTT
CASSEVRGNTDTQYF
>many|TRBV21-1|.|14|TRBJ2-2
TGTGCCAGCGTTCCGGGACAGGGGATTGGGGAGCTGTTTTTT
CASVPGQGIGELFF
>few|TRBV11-1|.|15|TRBJ1-2
TGTGCCAGCAGCTCCTCCCCAGGGGCAGGTCTTGGCTACACCTTC
CASSSSPGAGLGYTF
>.|TRBV21-1|.|13|TRBJ2-7
TGTGCCAGCAGCAAAGGACACAGGGTAGAGCAGTACTTC
CASSKGHRVEQYF
>few|TRBV18|.|13|TRBJ2-7
TGTGCCAGCGCGCGGGATTGGGACTACGAGCAGTACTTC
CASARDWDYEQYF
>few|TRBV5-1|.|17|TRBJ2-5
TGCGCCAGCAGCTTGGAGGGTACCAGGAGGGGACATGAGACCCAGTACTTC
CASSLEGTRRGHETQYF
>few|TRBV9|.|11|TRBJ1-3
TGTGCCAGCAGCGTAGGAAACACCATATATTTT
CASSVGNTIYF
>.|TRBV7-2|TRBD1|16|TRBJ1-4
TGTGCCAGCAGCTCCGGCACCGGGACAGGGATTCAAAAACTGTTTTTT
CASSSGTGTGIQKLFF